Sequencing of this TCR beta chain was carried out in a study of blood T cell repertoires in COVID-19. Study at large: Sites across the United States, Italy and Spain contributed samples from acute and convalescent COVID-19. In each case, the material was cDNA or gDNA derived from T cells, B-cell-depleted T cells, or PBMCs.

Profiled with immunoSEQ multiplex PCR; TCRdb holds only in-frame clones, not every one. The data show 65,000 or so clones, roughly 70% seen once. The germline V and J ends were trimmed by 3 bases and 0 bases, with 8 bases remaining between them. The CDR3 has 14 amino acids. Germline loops: CDR1 MDHEN, CDR2 SYDVKM. This clone was recorded a few times. Study members were between 18 and 89 years old and lived in about two dozen US regions. Participant reports of clinical history set cohort assignment. Sequences were obtained from PBMCs or T cells enriched from blood (not recorded which). The chain carries TRBV28 and TRBJ1-1; a weak D match, TRBD1 (6 bases). This clonotype originated in an older woman who had been exposed to COVID-19. CDR3 bases: TGTGCCAGCAGTTTCGGGACAATGAACACTGAAGCTTTCTTT. Its translation: CASSFGTMNTEAFF.